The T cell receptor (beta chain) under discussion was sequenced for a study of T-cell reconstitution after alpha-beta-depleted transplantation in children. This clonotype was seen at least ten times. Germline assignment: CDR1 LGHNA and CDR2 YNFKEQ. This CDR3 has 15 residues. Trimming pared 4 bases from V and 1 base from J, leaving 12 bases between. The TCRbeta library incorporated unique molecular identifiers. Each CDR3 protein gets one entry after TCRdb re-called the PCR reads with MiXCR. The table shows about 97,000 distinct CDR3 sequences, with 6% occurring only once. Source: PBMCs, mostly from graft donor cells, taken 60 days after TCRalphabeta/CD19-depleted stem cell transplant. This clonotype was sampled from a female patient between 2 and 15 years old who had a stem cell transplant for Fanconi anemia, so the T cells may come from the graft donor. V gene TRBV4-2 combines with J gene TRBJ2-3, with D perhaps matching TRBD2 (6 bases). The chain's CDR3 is CASSPGTVGTDTQYF. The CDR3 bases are TGTGCCAGCAGCCCCGGGACTGTCGGCACAGATACGCAGTATTTT.